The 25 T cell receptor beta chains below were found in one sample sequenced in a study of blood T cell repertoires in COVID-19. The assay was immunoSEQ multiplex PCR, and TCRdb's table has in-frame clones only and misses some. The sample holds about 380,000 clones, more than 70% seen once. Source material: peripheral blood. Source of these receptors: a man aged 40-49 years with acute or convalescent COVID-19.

CDR3 DNA sequence: TGTGCCAGCAGCTACCGAGACAGGGGGCTTACTGAAGCTTTCTTT. Translated, it gives CASSYRDRGLTEAFF. The V and J genes are TRBV21-1 and TRBJ1-1; the table's D call, TRBD1, was not checked against the DNA. TRBV21-1 is flagged as a pseudogene. The CDR3 is made up of 15 amino acids.

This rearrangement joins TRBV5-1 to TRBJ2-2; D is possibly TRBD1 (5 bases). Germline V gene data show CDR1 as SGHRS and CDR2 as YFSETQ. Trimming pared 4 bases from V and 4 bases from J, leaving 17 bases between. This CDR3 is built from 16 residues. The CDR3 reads CASSPKLTDPTGELFF. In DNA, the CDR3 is TGCGCCAGCAGCCCCAAGTTGACAGACCCCACCGGGGAGCTGTTTTTT.

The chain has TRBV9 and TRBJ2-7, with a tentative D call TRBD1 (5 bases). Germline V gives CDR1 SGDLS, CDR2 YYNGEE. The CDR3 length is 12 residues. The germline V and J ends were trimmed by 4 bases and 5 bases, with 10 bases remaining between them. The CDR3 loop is CASSSDSHEQYF. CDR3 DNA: TGTGCCAGCAGCTCCGACAGCCACGAGCAGTACTTC.

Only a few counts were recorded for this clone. In DNA, the CDR3 is TGCGCCAGCAGCCAAGGCCTAGCGGCAATCCAAGAGACCCAGTACTTC. It yields the protein CASSQGLAAIQETQYF. The V gene is TRBV4-3, the J gene TRBJ2-5; 7 bases map to TRBD2. Germline-derived CDR1 and CDR2 are LGHNA and YSLEER. This CDR3 spans 16 amino acids. V lost 1 base, J lost 1 base, and 6 bases stayed unmatched.

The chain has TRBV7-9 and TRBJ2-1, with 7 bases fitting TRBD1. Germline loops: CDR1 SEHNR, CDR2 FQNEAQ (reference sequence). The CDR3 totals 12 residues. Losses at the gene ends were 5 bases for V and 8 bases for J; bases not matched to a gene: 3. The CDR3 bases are TGTGCCAGCAGCAGAACAGGGGATGAGCAGTTCTTC. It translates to CASSRTGDEQFF.

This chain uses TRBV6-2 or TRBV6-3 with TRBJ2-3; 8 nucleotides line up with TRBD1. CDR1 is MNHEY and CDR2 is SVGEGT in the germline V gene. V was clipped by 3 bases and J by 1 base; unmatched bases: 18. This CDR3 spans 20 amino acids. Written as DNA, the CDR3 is TGTGCCAGCAGTTATCCCCCGGCCAGGGGGCAAATGGAGCGCACAGATACGCAGTATTTT. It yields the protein CASSYPPARGQMERTDTQYF.

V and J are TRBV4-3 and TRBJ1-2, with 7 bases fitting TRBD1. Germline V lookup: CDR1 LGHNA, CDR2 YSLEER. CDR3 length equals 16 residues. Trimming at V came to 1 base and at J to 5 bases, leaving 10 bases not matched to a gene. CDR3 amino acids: CASSQASRQGLYGYTF. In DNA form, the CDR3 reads TGCGCCAGCAGCCAAGCATCGCGACAGGGATTGTATGGCTACACCTTC.

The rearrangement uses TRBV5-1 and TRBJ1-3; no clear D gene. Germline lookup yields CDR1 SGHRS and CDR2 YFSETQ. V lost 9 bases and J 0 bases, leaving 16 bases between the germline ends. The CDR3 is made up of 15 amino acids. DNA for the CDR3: TGCGCCACCAAATATGACATCCGCTCTGGAAACACCATATATTTT. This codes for CATKYDIRSGNTIYF.

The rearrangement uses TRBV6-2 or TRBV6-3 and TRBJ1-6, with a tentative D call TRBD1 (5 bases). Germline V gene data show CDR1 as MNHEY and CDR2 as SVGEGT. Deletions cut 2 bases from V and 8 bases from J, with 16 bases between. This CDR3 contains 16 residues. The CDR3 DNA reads TGTGCCAGCAGTTACATTTCTAGGGGCGCGGATTCACCCCTCCACTTT. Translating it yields CASSYISRGADSPLHF.

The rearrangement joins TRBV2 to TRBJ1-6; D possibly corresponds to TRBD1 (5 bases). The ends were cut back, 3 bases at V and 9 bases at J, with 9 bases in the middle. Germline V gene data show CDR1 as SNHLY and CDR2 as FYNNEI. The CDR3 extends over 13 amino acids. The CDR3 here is CASSEGGASPLHF. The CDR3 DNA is TGTGCCAGCAGTGAGGGTGGGGCTTCACCCCTCCACTTT.

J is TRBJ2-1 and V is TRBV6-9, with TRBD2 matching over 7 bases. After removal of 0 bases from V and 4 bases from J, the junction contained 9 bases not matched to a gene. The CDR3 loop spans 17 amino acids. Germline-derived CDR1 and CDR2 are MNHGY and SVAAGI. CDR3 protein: CASSYSAKRDPYNEQFF. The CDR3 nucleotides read TGTGCCAGCAGTTATTCGGCAAAGCGGGACCCTTACAATGAGCAGTTCTTC.

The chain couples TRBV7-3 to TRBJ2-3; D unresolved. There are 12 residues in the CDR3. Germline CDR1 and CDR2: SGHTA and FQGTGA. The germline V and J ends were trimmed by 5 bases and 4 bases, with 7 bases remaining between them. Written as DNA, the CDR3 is TGTGCCAGCAGCCCCCGGGCAGATACGCAGTATTTT. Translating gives CASSPRADTQYF.

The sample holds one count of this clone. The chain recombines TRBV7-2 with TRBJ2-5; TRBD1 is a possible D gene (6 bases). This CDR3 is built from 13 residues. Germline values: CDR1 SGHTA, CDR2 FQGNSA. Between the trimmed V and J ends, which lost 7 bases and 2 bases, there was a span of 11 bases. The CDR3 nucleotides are TGTGCCAGCACCCCAGGGGCTCAAGAGACCCAGTACTTC. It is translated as CASTPGAQETQYF.

CDR3 DNA: TGTGCCAGCAGCTCCCGCGACAGGGGGAGTACTGAAGCTTTCTTT. Its protein is CASSSRDRGSTEAFF. V gene TRBV7-9 combines with J gene TRBJ1-1; 9 bases are shared with TRBD1. Germline CDR1 reads SEHNR; CDR2 reads FQNEAQ (reference sequence). The CDR3 totals 15 residues. V lost 4 bases, J lost 5 bases, and 8 bases stayed unmatched.

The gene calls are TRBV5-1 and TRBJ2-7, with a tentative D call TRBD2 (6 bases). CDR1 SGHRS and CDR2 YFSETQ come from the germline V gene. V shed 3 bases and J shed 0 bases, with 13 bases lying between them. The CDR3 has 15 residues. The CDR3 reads CASSWVGGSSYEQYF. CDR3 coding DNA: TGCGCCAGCAGCTGGGTGGGGGGAAGCTCCTACGAGCAGTACTTC.

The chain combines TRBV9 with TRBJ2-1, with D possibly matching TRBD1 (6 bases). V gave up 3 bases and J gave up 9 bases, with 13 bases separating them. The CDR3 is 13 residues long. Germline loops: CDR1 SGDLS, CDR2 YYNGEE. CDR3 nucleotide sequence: TGTGCCAGCAGCGAAAATAGGGGGATTGAGCAGTTCTTC. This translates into CASSENRGIEQFF. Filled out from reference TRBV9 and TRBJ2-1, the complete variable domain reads DSGVTQTPKHLITATGQRVTLRCSPRSGDLSVYWYQQSLDQGLQFLIQYYNGEERAKGNILERFSAQQFPDLHSELNLSSLELGDSALYFCASSENRGIEQFFGPGTRLTVL.

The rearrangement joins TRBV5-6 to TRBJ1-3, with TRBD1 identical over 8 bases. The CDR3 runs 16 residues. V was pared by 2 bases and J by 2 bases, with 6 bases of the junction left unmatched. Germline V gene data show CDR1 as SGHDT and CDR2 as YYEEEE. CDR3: CASSFLQGAPGNTIYF. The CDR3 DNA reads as TGTGCCAGCAGCTTTCTGCAGGGGGCACCTGGAAACACCATATATTTT.

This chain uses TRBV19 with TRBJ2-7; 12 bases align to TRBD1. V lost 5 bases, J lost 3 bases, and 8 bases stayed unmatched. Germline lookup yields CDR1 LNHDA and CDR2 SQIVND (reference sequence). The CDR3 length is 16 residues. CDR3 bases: TGTGCCAGTAGTGTGGGACAGGGGGCGCCGGGCTACGAGCAGTACTTC. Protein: CASSVGQGAPGYEQYF.

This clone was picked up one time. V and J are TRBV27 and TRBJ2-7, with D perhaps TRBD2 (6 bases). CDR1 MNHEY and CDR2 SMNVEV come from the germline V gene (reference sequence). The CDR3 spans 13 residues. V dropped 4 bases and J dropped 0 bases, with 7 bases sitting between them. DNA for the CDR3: TGTGCCAGCAGTTCCGGGAGCTCCTACGAGCAGTACTTC. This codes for CASSSGSSYEQYF.

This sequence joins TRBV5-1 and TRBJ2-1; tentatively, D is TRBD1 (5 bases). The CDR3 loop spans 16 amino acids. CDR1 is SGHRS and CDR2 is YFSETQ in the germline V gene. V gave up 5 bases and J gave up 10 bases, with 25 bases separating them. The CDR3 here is CASSRDGAPESGEQFF. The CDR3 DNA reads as TGCGCCAGCAGTAGGGATGGGGCGCCCGAATCTGGAGAGCAGTTCTTC.

CDR3 in DNA: TGTGCCAGCAGCGTATCCAGGGGCCCTATGGGCTACACCTTC. Its translation is CASSVSRGPMGYTF. The chain has TRBV7-9 and TRBJ1-2, with D tentatively TRBD1 (6 bases). Germline CDR1 reads SEHNR; CDR2 reads FQNEAQ (reference sequence). This CDR3 comprises 14 residues. V lost 5 bases, J lost 8 bases, and 18 bases lay in between.

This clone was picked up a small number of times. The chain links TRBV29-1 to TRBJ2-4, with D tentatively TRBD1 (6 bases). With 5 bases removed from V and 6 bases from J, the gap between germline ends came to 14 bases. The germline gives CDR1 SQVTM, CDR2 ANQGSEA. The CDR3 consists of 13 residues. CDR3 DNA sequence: TGCAGCGTTAGGGGACAAGGGGGAAACATTCAGTACTTC. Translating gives CSVRGQGGNIQYF.

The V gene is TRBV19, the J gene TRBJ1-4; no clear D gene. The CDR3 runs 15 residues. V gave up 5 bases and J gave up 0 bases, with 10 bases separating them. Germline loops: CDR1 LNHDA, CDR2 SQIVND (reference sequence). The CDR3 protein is CASSPRQSTNEKLFF. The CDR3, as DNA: TGTGCCAGTAGTCCCAGACAATCAACTAATGAAAAACTGTTTTTT.

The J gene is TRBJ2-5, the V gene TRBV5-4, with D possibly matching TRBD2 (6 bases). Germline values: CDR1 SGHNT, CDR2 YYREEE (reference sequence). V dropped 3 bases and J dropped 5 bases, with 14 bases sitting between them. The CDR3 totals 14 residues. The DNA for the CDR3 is TGTGCCAGCAGCTATGTGGCGGGGCGGGAGACCCAGTACTTC. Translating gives CASSYVAGRETQYF.

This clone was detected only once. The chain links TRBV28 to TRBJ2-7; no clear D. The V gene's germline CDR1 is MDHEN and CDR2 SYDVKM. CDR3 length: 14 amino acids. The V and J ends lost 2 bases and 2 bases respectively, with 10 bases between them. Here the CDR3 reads CASSLPLPPYEQYF. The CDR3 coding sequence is TGTGCCAGCAGTTTACCCCTACCACCCTACGAGCAGTACTTC.